These T cell receptor beta chains were read from a single sample in a study of breast tumors, draining lymph nodes, adjacent tissues. TCRdb re-derived calls from the multiplex PCR reads in MiXCR, one entry per CDR3 protein. Of 120,000 or so distinct CDR3 sequences in the sample, 15% to 20% were seen once. What was sequenced was axillary lymph node tissue. These receptors were obtained from a female donor with breast cancer. Some clones in this sample may be carry-over from other donors' samples. The conserved cysteine and the conserved F or W are not part of the CDR3 here. Fields, in order: V gene, J gene, CDR3 protein.

>TRBV15|TRBJ2-7
ATSRLQTGSYEQY
>TRBV19|TRBJ1-2
ASSFPNYGYT
>TRBV10-3|TRBJ2-7
ATSDSSSYEQY
>TRBV10-1|TRBJ1-2
ASTTRGGGGYT
>TRBV20-1|TRBJ2-5
SARGIRQPVVETQY
>TRBV29-1|TRBJ1-2
SVEDRPYGYT
>TRBV19|TRBJ1-2
ASSLQHNYGYT
>TRBV6-5|TRBJ1-6
ASSYSPTGTYNSPLH
>TRBV4-1|TRBJ2-7
ASSHWASRAYEQY
>TRBV30|TRBJ1-5
AWSGSNQPQH
>TRBV5-6|TRBJ2-5
ASSSGTGGETQY
>TRBV5-1|TRBJ2-5
ASSLALETQY
>TRBV2|TRBJ1-5
ASRFGRNSNQPQH
>TRBV11-2|TRBJ2-5
ASSFGRAETQY
>TRBV24-1|TRBJ1-2
ATSDRTGGYGYT
>TRBV10-1|TRBJ1-2
ASSEDRASGYT
>TRBV11-2|TRBJ2-5
ASSLQGETQY